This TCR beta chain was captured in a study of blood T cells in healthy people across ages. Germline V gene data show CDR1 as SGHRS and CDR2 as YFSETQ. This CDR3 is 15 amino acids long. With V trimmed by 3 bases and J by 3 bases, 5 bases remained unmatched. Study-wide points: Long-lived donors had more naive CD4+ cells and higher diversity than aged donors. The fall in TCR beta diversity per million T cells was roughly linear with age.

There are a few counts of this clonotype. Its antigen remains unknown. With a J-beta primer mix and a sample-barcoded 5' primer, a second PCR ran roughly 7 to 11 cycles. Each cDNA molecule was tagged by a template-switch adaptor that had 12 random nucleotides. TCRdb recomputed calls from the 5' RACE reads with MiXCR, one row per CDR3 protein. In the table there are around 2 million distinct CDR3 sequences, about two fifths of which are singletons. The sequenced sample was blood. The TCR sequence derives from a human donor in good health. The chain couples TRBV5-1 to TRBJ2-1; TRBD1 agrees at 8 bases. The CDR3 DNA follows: TGCGCCAGCAGCTCCCACAGGGGGGTCTACAATGAGCAGTTCTTC. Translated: CASSSHRGVYNEQFF.